This TCR beta chain was retrieved from a study of blood T cell repertoires in COVID-19. The assay was immunoSEQ multiplex PCR, and TCRdb's table has in-frame clones only and misses some. Seen here are 100,000 or so clones, around 79% observed once, and the top ten hold roughly 19%. CDR1 and CDR2 (germline): MNHEY, SVGAGI. The CDR3 is made up of 14 amino acids. V shed 0 bases and J shed 2 bases, with 5 bases lying between them. This clone was detected only once. The source material was peripheral blood. The chain has TRBV6-5 and TRBJ2-1; no clear D. This sequence was found in a man aged 70-80 years with active or convalescent COVID-19. CDR3: CASSYSTAYNEQFF. The DNA of the CDR3 is TGTGCCAGCAGTTACTCGACTGCCTACAATGAGCAGTTCTTC.